This passage covers 15 T cell receptor beta chains from one sample sequenced in a study of regulatory T cells in long-lasting Graves disease. As to time point: newly diagnosed GD, antithyroid drugs for less than 3 months. After RNA was extracted from PBMCs, the TCR library was made from it. Through Arm-PCR of CDR3 regions and iRepertoire HTBI primers, TCR beta libraries were built. TCRdb ran MiXCR on the multiplex PCR reads and lists one entry per CDR3 protein. The table records over 500,000 distinct CDR3 sequences, roughly 16% of them present only once. These data were likewise used in another study, on T cells in Graves' hyperthyroidism and ophthalmopathy.

The starting material was peripheral blood mononuclear cells (PBMCs), obtained at new diagnosis, from a patient treated with antithyroid drugs. The receptors originated from a man between 18 and 29 years old with Graves disease.

This clonotype has only a few counts. The V and J genes are TRBV5-6 and TRBJ2-2, with 10 bases that match TRBD2. CDR3 size: 16 residues. V shed 0 bases, J shed 2 bases, and the junction held 1 base outside the gene matches. From germline, CDR1 is SGHDT and CDR2 YYEEEE. The CDR3: CASSLVAGGNTGELFF. DNA of the CDR3: TGTGCCAGCAGCTTGGTAGCGGGAGGAAACACCGGGGAGCTGTTTTTT.

This clonotype was picked up many times. V and J are TRBV6-5 and TRBJ2-3, with D possibly matching TRBD2 (5 bases). V lost 0 bases and J lost 4, with 5 bases in between. Germline V lookup: CDR1 MNHEY, CDR2 SVGAGI. This CDR3 has 13 amino acids. The CDR3 DNA follows: TGTGCCAGCAGTTACTCGGGAGCAGATACGCAGTATTTT. Protein product: CASSYSGADTQYF.

This clonotype was recorded at least ten times. The chain employs TRBV28 and TRBJ1-5, with no clear D. CDR3 length equals 15 residues. The V gene's germline CDR1 is MDHEN and CDR2 SYDVKM. V gave up 6 bases and J gave up 3 bases, with 15 bases separating them. CDR3 in DNA: TGTGCCAGCAGCCACGGGCGGGGTAACAATCAGCCCCAGCATTTT. Amino acid sequence: CASSHGRGNNQPQHF. The entire variable domain, with the rest obtained from reference TRBV28 and TRBJ1-5, is as follows: DVKVTQSSRYLVKRTGEKVFLECVQDMDHENMFWYRQDPGLGLRLIYFSYDVKMKEKGDIPEGYSVSREKKERFSLILESASTNQTSMYLCASSHGRGNNQPQHFGDGTRLSIL.

This clonotype was detected only a few times. The chain combines TRBV4-1 with TRBJ1-5, with D possibly matching TRBD1 (6 bases). Germline V lookup: CDR1 MGHRA, CDR2 YSYEKL. The CDR3 runs 15 residues. V lost 0 bases and J 6 bases, leaving 12 bases between the germline ends. Here the CDR3 reads CASSQDPSRGQPQHF. The CDR3 region has the DNA TGCGCCAGCAGCCAAGATCCATCCAGGGGTCAGCCCCAGCATTTT.

This clonotype was observed at least ten times. J is TRBJ1-2 and V is TRBV28; the match to TRBD1 covers 7 bases. J was trimmed by 8 bases and V by 1 base; bases with no gene match: 10. CDR3 size: 15 residues. Germline values: CDR1 MDHEN, CDR2 SYDVKM. This CDR3 reads CASSLYPRDSKGYTF. The CDR3 nucleotides are TGTGCCAGCAGTTTATACCCTAGGGACAGCAAAGGCTACACCTTC.

This chain uses TRBV29-1 with TRBJ2-2; 8 bases agree with TRBD2. CDR1 is SQVTM and CDR2 is ANQGSEA in the germline V gene. CDR3 size: 14 residues. V lost 1 base to trimming and J lost 6 bases; unmatched junction nucleotides: 4. The CDR3 DNA reads as TGCAGCGTTGAAGGGACTAGCAGGCCCGGGGAGCTGTTTTTT. It translates to CSVEGTSRPGELFF.

There are many counts of this clonotype. The gene calls are TRBV2 and TRBJ1-2; 9 bases match TRBD1. Germline V gives CDR1 SNHLY, CDR2 FYNNEI. Unmatched junction bases numbered 2, after V lost 4 bases and J lost 2 bases. The CDR3 spans 14 residues. The CDR3 DNA sequence: TGTGCCAGCAGTGCCGGGACAGGGAACTATGGCTACACCTTC. Translation: CASSAGTGNYGYTF.

The table lists this clonotype with many counts. This chain links TRBV6-1 with TRBJ2-3; possible D gene TRBD2, 5 bases. The CDR3 contains 13 residues. The germline V and J ends were trimmed by 11 bases and 0 bases, with 12 bases remaining between them. Germline V gives CDR1 MNHNS, CDR2 SASEGT. The CDR3 region is CAAGFTSTDTQYF. The CDR3 DNA reads TGTGCCGCGGGCTTCACTAGCACAGATACGCAGTATTTT.

The table lists this clonotype with a few counts. The rearrangement joins TRBV25-1 to TRBJ1-1; D call uncertain. Germline V lookup: CDR1 MGHDK, CDR2 SYGVNS. CDR3 length: 14 amino acids. The V end lost 5 bases, the J end lost 0 bases, and 10 bases lay between the germline ends. The CDR3 loop is CASSIGLLNTEAFF. DNA of the CDR3: TGTGCCAGCAGTATCGGACTGTTGAACACTGAAGCTTTCTTT.

The genes are TRBV10-3 and TRBJ2-1; 8 bases line up with TRBD2. CDR1 is ENHRY, CDR2 SYGVKD, per germline. The CDR3 runs to 14 residues. J was trimmed by 6 bases and V by 10 bases; bases with no gene match: 11. CDR3 in DNA: TGTGCCACCCACGGGAGGGCCTCGGGCAATGAGCAGTTCTTC. Its translation is CATHGRASGNEQFF.

The sample holds many counts of this clonotype. The chain recombines TRBV20-1 with TRBJ2-7; no definite D call. The CDR3 consists of 12 residues. Germline values: CDR1 DFQATT, CDR2 SNEGSKA (reference sequence). Trimming pared 1 base from V and 5 bases from J, leaving 9 bases between. The CDR3 region is CSARAVSNEQYF. Here the CDR3 DNA reads TGCAGTGCTAGAGCGGTATCGAACGAGCAGTACTTC.

About this clonotype itself: A much bigger clone sits one base away, suggesting this may be a read error. The chain carries TRBV28 and TRBJ1-5; 9 positions match TRBD1. The ends lost 5 bases at V and 4 bases at J; junction bases unmatched: 12. Germline V gene lookup returns CDR1 MDHEN and CDR2 SYDVKM. This CDR3 has 17 residues. The CDR3 DNA is TGTGCCAGCAGTGCCCCTATGGGACAGGGCACGAATCAGCCCCAGCATTTT. Amino acid sequence: CASSAPMGQGTNQPQHF.

This clonotype was seen more than once but under ten times. V is TRBV9 and J is TRBJ2-5; possibly TRBD2 for D (7 bases). This CDR3 has 14 amino acids. The germline gives CDR1 SGDLS, CDR2 YYNGEE. Trimming pared 6 bases from V and 5 bases from J, leaving 17 bases between. The CDR3 nucleotides read TGTGCCAGCAACATACAGGGAGGGCCTGAGACCCAGTACTTC. Amino acids: CASNIQGGPETQYF.

The table lists this clonotype with a few counts. The chain recombines TRBV7-2 with TRBJ2-2; D is perhaps TRBD1 (5 bases). Looked up from germline, CDR1 is SGHTA and CDR2 is FQGNSA. The germline V and J ends were trimmed by 0 bases and 2 bases, with 7 bases remaining between them. The CDR3 is 15 residues long. The CDR3 sequence is CASSLAQGNTGELFF. The CDR3 DNA follows: TGTGCCAGCAGCTTAGCGCAGGGAAACACCGGGGAGCTGTTTTTT.

This clonotype came up a few times. This chain uses TRBV5-6 with TRBJ2-1, with D maybe TRBD2 (5 bases). V lost 0 bases, J lost 0 bases, and 13 bases lay in between. Germline lookup yields CDR1 SGHDT and CDR2 YYEEEE. This CDR3 region has 17 residues. The CDR3 region is CASSLARVRVSYNEQFF. For the CDR3, the DNA is TGTGCCAGCAGCTTGGCGAGGGTACGCGTCTCCTACAATGAGCAGTTCTTC.